The source of this TCR beta chain is a study of blood T cells in healthy people across ages. With a J-beta primer mix and a sample-barcoded 5' primer, a second PCR ran about 7 to 12 cycles. A 12-random-nucleotide template-switch adaptor tagged each cDNA molecule. TCRdb ran MiXCR on the 5' RACE reads and lists one entry per CDR3 protein. In the table there are 750,000 to 1,000,000 distinct CDR3 sequences, roughly 28% of which are singletons. This sample was shared with a second study, whose subject was T cells of mothers and their children.

The source of this sequence is a woman aged 40 to 49 in good health. The sequencing sample was made of blood.

The DNA for the CDR3 is TGTGCCAGCAGTGAGGCTCGGAGGGGGGGAGCAGGTACGCAGTATTTT. It is translated as CASSEARRGGAGTQYF. V is TRBV28 and J is TRBJ2-3, with D possibly matching TRBD2 (7 bases). Germline V gene data show CDR1 as MDHEN and CDR2 as SYDVKM. The CDR3 has 16 residues. Trimming removed 5 bases at V and 8 bases at J, with 23 bases between. Full variable domain (remainder filled in from reference TRBV28 and TRBJ2-3): DVKVTQSSRYLVKRTGEKVFLECVQDMDHENMFWYRQDPGLGLRLIYFSYDVKMKEKGDIPEGYSVSREKKERFSLILESASTNQTSMYLCASSEARRGGAGTQYFGPGTRLTVL.